This T cell receptor beta chain was identified during a study of molecular identifiers for immune sequencing clone quantification. Study overall: Four portions were sequenced after RNA from around 20,000 or 100,000 naive CD8 cells was split five ways in replicates.

Listed TCR primers and previously described methods were used for bulk TCR libraries. In TCRdb, the PCR reads were re-called with MiXCR into one record per CDR3 protein. The table records about 510,000 distinct CDR3 sequences, roughly 25% of them present only once. Regarding the study as a whole: Reportedly, one cell's Jurkat TCR RNA was detected within 1,200,000 naive CD8 cells.

This clonotype was detected only a few times. What it binds is unknown. This CDR3 has 14 amino acids. Deletions cut 10 bases from V and 7 bases from J, with 19 bases between. CDR1 LNHDA and CDR2 SQIVND come from the germline V gene (reference sequence). Source material: naive CD8+ T cells from blood, with Jurkat cell RNA spiked in. Specified subset: FACS-sorted CD8+CD4-CCR7+CD45RA+ naive T cells. The chain is built from TRBV19 and TRBJ2-2; D remains ambiguous. The TCR sequence derives from a human donor in good health. Some libraries in this study had Jurkat cell RNA spiked in. CDR3 sequence (DNA): TGTGCCACCCGTCCCGGGCCCCAGAACGGGGAGCTGTTTTTT. It encodes CATRPGPQNGELFF.